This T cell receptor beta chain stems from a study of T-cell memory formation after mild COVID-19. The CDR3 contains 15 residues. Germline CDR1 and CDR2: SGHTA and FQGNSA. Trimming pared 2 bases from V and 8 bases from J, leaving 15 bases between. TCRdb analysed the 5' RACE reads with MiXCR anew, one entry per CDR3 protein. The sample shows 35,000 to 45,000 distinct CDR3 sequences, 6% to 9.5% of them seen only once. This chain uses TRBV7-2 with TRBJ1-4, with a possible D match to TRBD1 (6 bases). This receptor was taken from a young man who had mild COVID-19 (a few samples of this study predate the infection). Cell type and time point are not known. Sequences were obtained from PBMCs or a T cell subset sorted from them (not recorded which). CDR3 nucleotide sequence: TGTGCCAGCAGCTTAAGGGGGATGCCTACCGAAAAACTGTTTTTT. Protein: CASSLRGMPTEKLFF.